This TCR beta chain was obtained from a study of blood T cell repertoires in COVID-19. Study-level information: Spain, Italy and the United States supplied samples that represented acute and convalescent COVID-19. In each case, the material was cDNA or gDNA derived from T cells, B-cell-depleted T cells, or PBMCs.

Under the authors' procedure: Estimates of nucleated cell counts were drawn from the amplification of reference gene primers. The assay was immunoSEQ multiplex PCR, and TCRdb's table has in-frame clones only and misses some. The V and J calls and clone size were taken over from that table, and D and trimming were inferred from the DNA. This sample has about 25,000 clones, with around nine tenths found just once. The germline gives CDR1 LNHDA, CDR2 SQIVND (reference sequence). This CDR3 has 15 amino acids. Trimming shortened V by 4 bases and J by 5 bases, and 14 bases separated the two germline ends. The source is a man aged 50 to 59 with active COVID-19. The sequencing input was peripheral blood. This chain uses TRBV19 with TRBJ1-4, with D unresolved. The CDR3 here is CASSKFLRENEKLFF. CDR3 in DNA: TGTGCCAGTAGTAAATTTTTAAGGGAGAATGAAAAACTGTTTTTT.